This T cell receptor (beta chain) derives from a study of blood T cells in healthy people across ages. The study, taken as a whole, reports: Strongly correlated with naive T cell percentage was TCR beta diversity.

A word on this clonotype: The target antigen is unknown.

A second PCR of 7 to 11 cycles used a sample-barcoded 5' primer and a J-beta primer mix. Each cDNA molecule, via a template-switch adaptor with 12 random nucleotides, was tagged. TCRdb called the 5' RACE reads again in MiXCR, with one record for every CDR3 protein. Of about 1 million distinct CDR3 sequences listed, more than 35% are singletons. Germline V CDR1 and CDR2: ENHRY, SYGVKD. The CDR3 contains 12 residues. V was clipped by 3 bases and J by 10 bases, with 10 bases between them. Each donor supplied roughly 10 milliliters of peripheral blood. The receptor's source is a woman aged 55-69 years in good health. J is TRBJ2-1 and V is TRBV10-3; perhaps TRBD1 as D (6 bases). Specimen: blood. CDR3 in amino acids: CAISEGTREQFF. For the CDR3, the DNA is TGTGCCATCAGTGAAGGGACACGGGAGCAGTTCTTC.